The present entry profiles one TCR beta chain with its context. Antigen: not known. Germline V CDR1 and CDR2: SGHKS, YYEKEE (reference sequence). This CDR3 is 15 amino acids long. 5'RACE template switching with UMIs generated TCR beta cDNA. TCRdb re-called the 5' RACE reads and shows each CDR3 protein once, DNA omitted. The sample totals some 140,000 distinct CDR3 sequences; its top ten clones hold 37%. The source of the sample is a study of T cells expressing NK-cell markers. Study at large: The study sequenced eight donors, seven HCMV-seropositive and one seronegative. Whole-study findings and limits: In a group of several donors, dominant NKG2C+ clonotypes represented about 1.0-7.5% of CD8+ T cells. One observes that, in several donors, these clonotypes were also the leading ones within the CD3+CD56-NKG2C+ fraction.

The sequence was collected from a woman between 50 and 59 years old in good health. The chain has TRBV5-5 and TRBJ1-5; TCRdb selects TRBD1, and the lack of DNA leaves this call unchecked. The sequenced material came from blood T cells: a sorted CD56 or NKG2C T cell subset, CD4+ or CD8+ T cells, or bulk PBMC T cells (not recorded which). Here the CDR3 reads CASSSTGVSNQPQHF.